The 10 T cell receptor beta chains below were found in one sample sequenced in a study of naive and memory T cell subsets. Study-wide results and caveats: Especially in CD8 cells, naive repertoires contained a few larger clonotypes, possibly CD45RA-re-expressing memory cells.

The antigens for these receptors are not known. The beta constant-region primer was an equimolar mix of two oligonucleotides covering TRBC1 and TRBC2. Four rounds of PCR amplified the ligated cDNA using nested alpha and beta constant-region primers plus SP2. A single record per CDR3 protein comes from TCRdb applying MiXCR to the UMI-ligation and nested PCR reads. Of over 130,000 distinct CDR3 sequences listed, 15% to 25% are singletons. The sequencing sample was made of naive CD8+ T cells from blood. Every receptor here comes from a human donor in good health.

DNA for the CDR3: TGTGCCAGCAGTTTAGTGGCAGGGGGGGCCTACGAGCAGTACTTC. Its protein is CASSLVAGGAYEQYF. The chain combines TRBV28 with TRBJ2-7; either TRBD1 or TRBD2 may fit D (7 bases each). Germline CDR1 reads MDHEN; CDR2 reads SYDVKM. V lost 2 bases to trimming and J lost 2 bases, with 13 bases between them. The CDR3 runs to 15 residues.

This clonotype was counted between two and nine times. The chain recombines TRBV7-8 with TRBJ1-5; 7 bases line up with TRBD1. This CDR3 contains 15 residues. Looked up from germline, CDR1 is SGHVS and CDR2 is FQNEAQ. V lost 2 bases and J lost 6; bases outside the gene matches: 7. The CDR3 nucleotides are TGTGCCAGCAGCTTAATAGAGGGGGCTGTTCAGCCCCAGCATTTT. Translating gives CASSLIEGAVQPQHF.

This clonotype came up a few times. Being one base from a much bigger clone, this may be a read error. This chain connects TRBV5-6 to TRBJ2-3; D is ambiguous. With 2 bases removed from V and 3 bases from J, the gap between germline ends came to 4 bases. This CDR3 comprises 12 residues. The V gene's germline CDR1 is SGHDT and CDR2 YYEEEE. CDR3 in amino acids: CASSFVTDTQYF. The CDR3 nucleotides read TGTGCCAGCAGCTTCGTAACAGATACGCAGTATTTT.

This clonotype was counted only a few times. V usage is TRBV20-1 and J usage is TRBJ2-1; D is unclear. Germline V lookup: CDR1 DFQATT, CDR2 SNEGSKA (reference sequence). The ends were cut back, 7 bases at V and 2 bases at J, with 18 bases in the middle. The CDR3 consists of 15 residues. The CDR3 nucleotides are TGCAGTGTTACGTCTGGCGAGTACCCCTACAATGAGCAGTTCTTC. Amino acid sequence: CSVTSGEYPYNEQFF.

As for this clonotype: Given a much more abundant clone one base away, this may be a read error. This CDR3 is CTSSFAQAYEQYF. DNA for the CDR3: TGCACCAGCAGCTTTGCTCAGGCCTACGAGCAGTACTTC. J is TRBJ2-7 and V is TRBV5-1; no firm D call. In germline, CDR1 is SGHRS, CDR2 YFSETQ. This CDR3 has 13 amino acids.

The CDR3 spells CASMDYEQYF. The CDR3 nucleotides are TGTGCCAGCATGGATTACGAGCAGTACTTC. The rearrangement joins TRBV6-2 or TRBV6-3 to TRBJ2-7; D gene ambiguous. Trimming took 7 bases from V and 4 from J, leaving 5 bases between them. The CDR3 spans 10 residues. Germline loops: CDR1 MNHEY, CDR2 SVGEGT.

The V gene is TRBV28, the J gene TRBJ2-2; 7 nucleotides match TRBD1. Trimming took 6 bases from V and 6 from J; bases not matched to a gene: 4. The CDR3 contains 13 residues. CDR1 MDHEN and CDR2 SYDVKM come from the germline V gene. The CDR3 DNA reads as TGTGCCAGCAGAGAGACAGGGTCCGGGGAGCTGTTTTTT. As protein: CASRETGSGELFF.

This clonotype turned up a few times. In DNA form, the CDR3 reads TGCGCCAGCAGCCAAGATTGGGACAGAGGTCGGTACGAGCAGTACTTC. This gives the protein CASSQDWDRGRYEQYF. This chain joins TRBV4-1 and TRBJ2-7, with 7 bases lining up with TRBD1. There are 16 residues in the CDR3. Losses at the gene ends were 0 bases for V and 4 bases for J; bases not matched to a gene: 9. Germline CDR1 reads MGHRA; CDR2 reads YSYEKL.

This clonotype was seen only a few times. V usage is TRBV24-1 and J usage is TRBJ2-1; D not resolved. Trimming removed 7 bases at V and 8 bases at J, with 8 bases between. The CDR3 runs to 11 residues. Germline-derived CDR1 and CDR2 are KGHDR and SFDVKD. The CDR3 spells CATRGNYEQFF. In DNA form, the CDR3 reads TGTGCCACCAGGGGAAATTATGAGCAGTTCTTC.

This clonotype was recorded a few times. CDR3 sequence reads: CASSSFLAGGPEVGETQYF. The CDR3, as DNA: TGTGCCAGCAGTTCCTTCCTAGCGGGAGGGCCGGAGGTGGGAGAGACCCAGTACTTC. The chain carries TRBV28 and TRBJ2-5; 12 nucleotides agree with TRBD2. This CDR3 region has 19 residues. CDR1 MDHEN and CDR2 SYDVKM come from the germline V gene. V trimming: 4 bases; J trimming: 4 bases; junction bases outside the gene matches: 16.